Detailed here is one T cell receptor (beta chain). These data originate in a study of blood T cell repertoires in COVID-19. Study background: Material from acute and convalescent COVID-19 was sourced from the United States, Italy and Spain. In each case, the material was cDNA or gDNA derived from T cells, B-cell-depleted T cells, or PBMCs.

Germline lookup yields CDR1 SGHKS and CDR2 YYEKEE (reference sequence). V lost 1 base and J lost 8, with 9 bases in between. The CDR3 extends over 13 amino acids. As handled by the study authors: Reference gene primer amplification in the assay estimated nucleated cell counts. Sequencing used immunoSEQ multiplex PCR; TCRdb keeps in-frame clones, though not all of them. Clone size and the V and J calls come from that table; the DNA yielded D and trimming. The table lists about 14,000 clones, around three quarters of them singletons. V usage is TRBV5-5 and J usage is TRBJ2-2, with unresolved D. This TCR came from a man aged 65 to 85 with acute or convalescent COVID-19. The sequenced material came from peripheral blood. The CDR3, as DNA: TGTGCCAGCAGCTTGAATTTCTTGGGGGAGCTGTTTTTT. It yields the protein CASSLNFLGELFF.